The T cell receptor beta chain described here comes from a study of T cells in women clearing cervical HPV infection. The CDR3 is made up of 16 amino acids. Trimming took 0 bases from V and 3 from J; bases not matched to a gene: 9. Germline V gives CDR1 SGHRS, CDR2 YFSETQ. Data came from immunoSEQ multiplex PCR; TCRdb stores just in-frame clones and leaves some out. The sample spans over 25,000 clones; the ten largest clones claim more than 7%. As to this clone: The read gets to within 3 residues of the CDR3 end, and the germline J gene fills in the rest.

This TCR was sampled from a woman between 18 and 70 years old with a cervical HPV16 infection that either progressed to CIN3+ or cleared (not recorded which). What was sequenced was blood buffy coat. V and J are TRBV5-1 and TRBJ2-7; 7 bases align to TRBD1. This chain's CDR3 is CASSLATGTEHYEQYF. CDR3 DNA (partial): TGCGCCAGCAGCTTGGCGACGGGGACAGAACACTACGAG.